This T cell receptor beta chain was sequenced in a study of shared clonotypes between healthy human individuals. This CDR3 spans 18 amino acids. Germline V CDR1 and CDR2: SEHNR, FQNEAQ (reference sequence). The ends lost 5 bases at V and 0 bases at J; junction bases unmatched: 15. Using immunoSEQ multiplex PCR, the repertoire was profiled, and TCRdb retains in-frame clones only, with some absent. The sample holds approximately 1.1 million clones, 75% to 85% seen once. The chain recombines TRBV7-9 with TRBJ1-2; TRBD1 agrees at 7 bases. This receptor was obtained from a man aged 18-30 years in good health. Some clones in this sample may be carry-over from other donors' samples. Material for sequencing was memory CD4+ T cells from PBMCs. Subset described: CD45RA-negative fraction. The CDR3 DNA reads as TGTGCCAGCAGCCCCCGGGACAGCCTGGCGGTAGCTAACTATGGCTACACCTTC. Its translation: CASSPRDSLAVANYGYTF.